This TCR beta chain was documented in a study of PD-L1 blockade in urothelial cancer. Study at large: Blood was subjected to analysis at 3 weeks (second dose) and 6 weeks following treatment start.

The assay was immunoSEQ multiplex PCR, and TCRdb's table has in-frame clones only and misses some. Seen here are approximately 56,000 clones, 85% observed once, and the top ten hold 15% to 18%. Documented time point: pretreatment peripheral blood. This specimen consisted of PBMCs, obtained around atezolizumab (anti-PD-L1) treatment. The sequence came from a man between 65 and 80 years old with urothelial cancer.

CDR3 sequence: CAIYYGQETQYF. The CDR3 nucleotides are TGTGCCATCTACTATGGGCAAGAGACCCAGTACTTC. The gene calls are TRBV9 and TRBJ2-5; D is unclear. This CDR3 is 12 amino acids long. Trimming shortened V by 9 bases and J by 2 bases, and 11 bases separated the two germline ends. Looked up from germline, CDR1 is SGDLS and CDR2 is YYNGEE.